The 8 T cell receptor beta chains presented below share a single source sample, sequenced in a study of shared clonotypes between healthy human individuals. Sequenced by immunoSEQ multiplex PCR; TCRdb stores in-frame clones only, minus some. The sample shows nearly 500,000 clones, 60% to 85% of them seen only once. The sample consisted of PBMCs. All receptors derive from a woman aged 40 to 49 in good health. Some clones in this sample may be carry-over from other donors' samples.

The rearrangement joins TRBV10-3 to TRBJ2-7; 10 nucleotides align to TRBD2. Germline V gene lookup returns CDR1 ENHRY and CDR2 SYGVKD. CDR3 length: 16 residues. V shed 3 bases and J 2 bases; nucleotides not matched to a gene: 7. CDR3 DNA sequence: TGTGCCATCAGTGATCCGGGACTAGCGACCACCTACGAGCAGTACTTC. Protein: CAISDPGLATTYEQYF.

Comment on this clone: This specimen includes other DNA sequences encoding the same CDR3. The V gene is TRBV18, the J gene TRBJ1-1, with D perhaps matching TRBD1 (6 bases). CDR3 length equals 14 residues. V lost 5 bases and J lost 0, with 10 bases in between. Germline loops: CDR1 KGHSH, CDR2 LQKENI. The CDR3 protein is CASSVQGMNTEAFF. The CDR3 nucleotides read TGTGCCAGCTCAGTACAGGGTATGAACACTGAAGCTTTCTTT.

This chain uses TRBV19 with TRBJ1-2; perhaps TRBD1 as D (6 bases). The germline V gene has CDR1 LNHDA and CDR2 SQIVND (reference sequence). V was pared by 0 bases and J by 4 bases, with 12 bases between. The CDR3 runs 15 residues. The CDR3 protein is CASSIDSAGAYGYTF. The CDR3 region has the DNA TGTGCCAGTAGTATAGATTCGGCAGGGGCCTATGGCTACACCTTC.

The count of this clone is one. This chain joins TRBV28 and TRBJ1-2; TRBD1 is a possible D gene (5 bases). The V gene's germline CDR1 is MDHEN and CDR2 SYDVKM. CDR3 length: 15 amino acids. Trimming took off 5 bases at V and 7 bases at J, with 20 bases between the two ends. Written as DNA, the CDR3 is TGTGCCAGCAGTACCATCCGGAGAAGGGGTGCTGGCTACACCTTC. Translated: CASSTIRRRGAGYTF.

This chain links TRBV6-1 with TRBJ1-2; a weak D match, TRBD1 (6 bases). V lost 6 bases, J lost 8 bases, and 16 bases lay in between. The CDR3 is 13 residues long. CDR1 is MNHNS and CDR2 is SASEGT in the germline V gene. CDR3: CASRPDRSGGYTF. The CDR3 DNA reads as TGTGCCAGCAGGCCCGACAGGTCCGGGGGCTACACCTTC.

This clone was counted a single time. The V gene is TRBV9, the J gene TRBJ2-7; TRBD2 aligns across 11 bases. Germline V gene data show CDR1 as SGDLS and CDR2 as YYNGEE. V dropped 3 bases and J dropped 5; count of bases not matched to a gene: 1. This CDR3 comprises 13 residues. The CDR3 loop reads CASSGLAGNEQYF. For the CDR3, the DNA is TGTGCCAGCAGCGGACTAGCGGGAAACGAGCAGTACTTC.

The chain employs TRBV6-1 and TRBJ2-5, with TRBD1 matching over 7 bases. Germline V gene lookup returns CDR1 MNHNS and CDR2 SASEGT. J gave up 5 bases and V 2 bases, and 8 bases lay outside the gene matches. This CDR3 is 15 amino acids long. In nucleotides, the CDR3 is TGTGCCAGCAGTGAATGGTTAAACAGGGGTGAGACCCAGTACTTC. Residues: CASSEWLNRGETQYF.

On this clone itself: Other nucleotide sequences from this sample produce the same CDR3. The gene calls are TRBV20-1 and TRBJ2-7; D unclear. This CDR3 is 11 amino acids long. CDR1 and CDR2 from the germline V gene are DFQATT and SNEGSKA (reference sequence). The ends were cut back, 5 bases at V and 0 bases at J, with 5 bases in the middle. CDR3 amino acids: CSAPSSYEQYF. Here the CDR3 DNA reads TGCAGTGCTCCGAGCTCCTACGAGCAGTACTTC.